The entry below describes one T cell receptor (beta chain). This sample is part of a study of blood T cell repertoires in COVID-19. Study at large: Whether acute or convalescent, the COVID-19 samples came from the United States, Italy and Spain. Nucleic acid was either cDNA or gDNA, and it came from T cells, B-cell-depleted T cells, or PBMCs.

Per the original methods: Amplifying reference gene primers gave estimates of nucleated cell counts. Profiled with immunoSEQ multiplex PCR; TCRdb holds only in-frame clones, not every one. V, J and clone size were drawn from that table, and D and trimming were deduced from the DNA. Found here are about 170,000 clones, around four fifths of them singletons; the top ten hold roughly 20%. Germline CDR1 reads SGHRS; CDR2 reads YFSETQ. The V and J ends lost 0 bases and 4 bases respectively, with 8 bases between them. CDR3 length equals 14 residues. Sequenced: peripheral blood. The chain recombines TRBV5-1 with TRBJ2-1; D is unclear. This clonotype was sampled from a woman aged 70 to 79 who had recovered from COVID-19. The CDR3 spells CASSLAEEYNEQFF. The CDR3 coding sequence is TGCGCCAGCAGCTTGGCCGAGGAGTACAATGAGCAGTTCTTC.